This T cell receptor (beta chain) was documented in a study of cytomegalovirus exposure and HLA in healthy donors. Whole-study context: The Caucasian-associated ancestry cluster contained around four fifths of the approximately 400 genotyped donors. Study-level results: V- and J-gene trimming in TCR beta was tied to a missense DCLRE1C variant by an analysis performed later.

To note about this clone: Its antigen remains unidentified.

Primers included in the PCR were 60 Vbeta and 13 Jbeta primers. Generated by immunoSEQ multiplex PCR, the TCRdb table keeps only in-frame clones and is missing some. The sample contains under 200,000 clones, roughly 72% of which appear only once. The TCR comes from a woman in her thirties in good health and CMV-seropositive. Sequences were obtained from PBMCs.

The CDR3 is CASSLAPGDLTFYGYTF. The CDR3 DNA sequence: TGTGCCAGCAGCTTAGCTCCCGGGGATCTTACCTTTTATGGCTACACCTTC. The chain has TRBV7-2 and TRBJ1-2, with D hard to call. The CDR3 length is 17 residues. CDR1 is SGHTA and CDR2 is FQGNSA in the germline V gene. The V end was cut by 0 bases, the J end by 5 bases, with 19 bases between.